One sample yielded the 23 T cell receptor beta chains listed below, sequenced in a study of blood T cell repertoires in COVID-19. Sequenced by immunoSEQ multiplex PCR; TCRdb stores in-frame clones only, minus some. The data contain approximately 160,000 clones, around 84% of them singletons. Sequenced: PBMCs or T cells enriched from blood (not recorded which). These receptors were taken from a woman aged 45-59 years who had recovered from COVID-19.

The CDR3 sequence is CASKLAGNTDTQYF. The DNA of the CDR3 is TGCGCCAGCAAACTAGCGGGTAACACAGATACGCAGTATTTT. The chain has TRBV5-1 and TRBJ2-3, with 9 positions matching TRBD2. Germline trimming cut 6 bases from V and 2 bases from J; bases unmatched to any gene: 4. Germline-derived CDR1 and CDR2 are SGHRS and YFSETQ. The CDR3 spans 14 residues.

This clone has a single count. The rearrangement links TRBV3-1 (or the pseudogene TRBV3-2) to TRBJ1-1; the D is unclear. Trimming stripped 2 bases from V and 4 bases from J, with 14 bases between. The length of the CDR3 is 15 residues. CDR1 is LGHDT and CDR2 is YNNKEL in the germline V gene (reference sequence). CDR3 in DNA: TGTGCCAGCAGCCAACCCACCTGGGGAGGCACTGAAGCTTTCTTT. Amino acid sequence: CASSQPTWGGTEAFF.

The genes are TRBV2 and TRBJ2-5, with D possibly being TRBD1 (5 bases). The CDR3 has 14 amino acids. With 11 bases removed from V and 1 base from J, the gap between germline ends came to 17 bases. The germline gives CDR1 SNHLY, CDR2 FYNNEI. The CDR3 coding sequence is TGTGCCGAGAAAGCAGGGCTGGCCCAAGAGACCCAGTACTTC. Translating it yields CAEKAGLAQETQYF.

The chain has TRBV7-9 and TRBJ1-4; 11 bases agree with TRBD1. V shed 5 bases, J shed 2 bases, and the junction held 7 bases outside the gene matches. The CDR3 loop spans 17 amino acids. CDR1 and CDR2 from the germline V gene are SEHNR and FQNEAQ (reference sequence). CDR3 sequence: CASSAGQGASTNEKLFF. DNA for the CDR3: TGTGCCAGCAGCGCAGGACAGGGGGCGAGTACTAATGAAAAACTGTTTTTT.

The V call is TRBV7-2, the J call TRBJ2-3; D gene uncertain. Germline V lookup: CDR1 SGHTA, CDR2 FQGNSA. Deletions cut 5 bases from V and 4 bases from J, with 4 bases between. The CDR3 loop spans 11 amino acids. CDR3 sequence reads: CASSRADTQYF. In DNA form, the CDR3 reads TGTGCCAGCAGCCGTGCAGATACGCAGTATTTT.

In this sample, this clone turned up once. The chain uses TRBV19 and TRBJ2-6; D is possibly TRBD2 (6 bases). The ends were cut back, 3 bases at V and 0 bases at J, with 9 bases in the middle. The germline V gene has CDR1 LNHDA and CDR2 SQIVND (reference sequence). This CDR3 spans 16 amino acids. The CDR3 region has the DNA TGTGCCAGTAGTATGGCGGGGAGCTCTGGGGCCAACGTCCTGACTTTC. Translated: CASSMAGSSGANVLTF. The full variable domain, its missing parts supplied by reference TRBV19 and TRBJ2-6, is DGGITQSPKYLFRKEGQNVTLSCEQNLNHDAMYWYRQDPGQGLRLIYYSQIVNDFQKGDIAEGYSVSREKKESFPLTVTSAQKNPTAFYLCASSMAGSSGANVLTFGAGSRLTVL.

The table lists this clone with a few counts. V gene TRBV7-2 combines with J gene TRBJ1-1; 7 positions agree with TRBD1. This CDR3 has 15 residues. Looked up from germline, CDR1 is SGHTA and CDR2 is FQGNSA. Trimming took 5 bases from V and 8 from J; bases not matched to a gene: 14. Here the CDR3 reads CASSPRTGLAVEAFF. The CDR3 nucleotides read TGTGCCAGCAGCCCACGGACAGGCCTGGCCGTGGAAGCTTTCTTT.

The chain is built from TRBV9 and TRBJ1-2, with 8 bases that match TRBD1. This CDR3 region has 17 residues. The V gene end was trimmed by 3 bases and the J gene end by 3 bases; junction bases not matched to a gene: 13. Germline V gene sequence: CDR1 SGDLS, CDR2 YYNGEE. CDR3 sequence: CASSAGPAGGAYYGYTF. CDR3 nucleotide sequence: TGTGCCAGCAGCGCCGGACCGGCAGGGGGCGCTTACTATGGCTACACCTTC.

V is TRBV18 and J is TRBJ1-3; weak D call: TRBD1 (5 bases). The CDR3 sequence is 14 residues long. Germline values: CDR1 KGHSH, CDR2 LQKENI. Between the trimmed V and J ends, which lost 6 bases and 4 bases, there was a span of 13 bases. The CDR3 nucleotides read TGTGCCAGCTCTCTAGACAGTAAAGGAAACACCATATATTTT. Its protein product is CASSLDSKGNTIYF. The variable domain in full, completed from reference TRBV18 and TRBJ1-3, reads NAGVMQNPRHLVRRRGQEARLRCSPMKGHSHVYWYRQLPEEGLKFMVYLQKENIIDESGMPKERFSAEFPKEGPSILRIQQVVRGDSAAYFCASSLDSKGNTIYFGEGSWLTVV.

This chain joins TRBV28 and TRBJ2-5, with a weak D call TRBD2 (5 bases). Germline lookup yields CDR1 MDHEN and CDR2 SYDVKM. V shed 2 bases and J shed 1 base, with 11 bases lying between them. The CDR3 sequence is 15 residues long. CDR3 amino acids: CASSLDNSGQETQYF. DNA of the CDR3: TGTGCCAGCAGTTTAGATAACAGCGGCCAAGAGACCCAGTACTTC.

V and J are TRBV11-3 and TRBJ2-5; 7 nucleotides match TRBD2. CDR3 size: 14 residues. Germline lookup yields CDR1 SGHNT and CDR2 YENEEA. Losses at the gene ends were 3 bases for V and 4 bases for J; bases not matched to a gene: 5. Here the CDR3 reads CASSLGGSGETQYF. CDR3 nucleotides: TGTGCCAGCAGCTTGGGCGGGAGCGGAGAGACCCAGTACTTC.

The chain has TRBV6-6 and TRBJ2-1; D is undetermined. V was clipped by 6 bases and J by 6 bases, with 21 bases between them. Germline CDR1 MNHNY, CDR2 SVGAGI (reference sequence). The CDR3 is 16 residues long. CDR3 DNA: TGTGCCAGCAGCAACCGCGCCTTACAGAGTATCAATGAGCAGTTCTTC. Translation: CASSNRALQSINEQFF.

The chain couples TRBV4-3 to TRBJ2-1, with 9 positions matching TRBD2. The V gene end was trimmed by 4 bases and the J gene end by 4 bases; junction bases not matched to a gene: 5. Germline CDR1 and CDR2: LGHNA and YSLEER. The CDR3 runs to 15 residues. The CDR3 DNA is TGCGCCAGCAGCCTTATAGCGGGAGTGTACAATGAGCAGTTCTTC. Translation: CASSLIAGVYNEQFF.

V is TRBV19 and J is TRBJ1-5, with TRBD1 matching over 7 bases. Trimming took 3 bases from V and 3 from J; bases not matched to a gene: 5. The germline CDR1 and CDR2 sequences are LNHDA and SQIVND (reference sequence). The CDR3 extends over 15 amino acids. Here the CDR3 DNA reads TGTGCCAGTAGTATGGAAGGGACAGCCAATCAGCCCCAGCATTTT. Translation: CASSMEGTANQPQHF. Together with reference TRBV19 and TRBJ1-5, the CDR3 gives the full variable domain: DGGITQSPKYLFRKEGQNVTLSCEQNLNHDAMYWYRQDPGQGLRLIYYSQIVNDFQKGDIAEGYSVSREKKESFPLTVTSAQKNPTAFYLCASSMEGTANQPQHFGDGTRLSIL.

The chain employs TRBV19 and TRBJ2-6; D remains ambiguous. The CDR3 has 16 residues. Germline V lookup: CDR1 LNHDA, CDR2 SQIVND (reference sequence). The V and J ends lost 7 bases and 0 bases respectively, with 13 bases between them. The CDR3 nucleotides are TGTGCCAGTACCGTAATACACAACTCTGGGGCCAACGTCCTGACTTTC. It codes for CASTVIHNSGANVLTF.

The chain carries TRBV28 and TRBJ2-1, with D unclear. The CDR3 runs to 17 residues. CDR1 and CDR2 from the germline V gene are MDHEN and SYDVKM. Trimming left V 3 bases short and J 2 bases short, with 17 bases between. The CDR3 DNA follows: TGTGCCAGCAGTTTTACCTTTCTACGACAACCCTACAATGAGCAGTTCTTC. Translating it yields CASSFTFLRQPYNEQFF.

CDR3 bases: TGTGCCAGCGGACAAAGGGGGACGAACACTGAAGCTTTCTTT. As protein: CASGQRGTNTEAFF. The chain has TRBV27 and TRBJ1-1, with D maybe TRBD1 (6 bases). Germline V lookup: CDR1 MNHEY, CDR2 SMNVEV (reference sequence). The CDR3 totals 14 residues. V lost 8 bases, J lost 1 base, and 14 bases lay in between.

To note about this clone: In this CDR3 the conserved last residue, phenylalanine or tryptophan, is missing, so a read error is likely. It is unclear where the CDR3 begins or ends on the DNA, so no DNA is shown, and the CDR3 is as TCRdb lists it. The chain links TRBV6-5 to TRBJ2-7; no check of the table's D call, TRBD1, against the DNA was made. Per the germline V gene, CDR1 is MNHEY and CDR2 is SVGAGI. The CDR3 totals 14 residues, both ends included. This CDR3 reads CASSLGAGQSAPLL.

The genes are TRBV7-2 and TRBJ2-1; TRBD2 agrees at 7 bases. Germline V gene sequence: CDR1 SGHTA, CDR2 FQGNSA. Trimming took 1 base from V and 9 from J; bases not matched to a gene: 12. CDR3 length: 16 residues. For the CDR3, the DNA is TGTGCCAGCAGCTTAGTGTTGTCTAGCGGCTACGGTGAGCAGTTCTTC. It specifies CASSLVLSSGYGEQFF.

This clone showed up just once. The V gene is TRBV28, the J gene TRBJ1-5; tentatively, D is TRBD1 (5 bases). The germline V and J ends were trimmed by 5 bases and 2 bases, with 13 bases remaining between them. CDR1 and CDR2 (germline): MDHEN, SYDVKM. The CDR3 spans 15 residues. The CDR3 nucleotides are TGTGCCAGCAGTAGACAGCAATCAGGCAATCAGCCCCAGCATTTT. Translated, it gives CASSRQQSGNQPQHF.

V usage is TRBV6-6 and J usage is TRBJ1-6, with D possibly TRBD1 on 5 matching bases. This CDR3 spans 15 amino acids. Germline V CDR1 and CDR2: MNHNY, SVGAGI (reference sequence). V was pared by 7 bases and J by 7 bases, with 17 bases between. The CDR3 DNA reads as TGTGCCAGCATAGGTTCAGGGAAGAAGAATTCACCCCTCCACTTT. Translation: CASIGSGKKNSPLHF.

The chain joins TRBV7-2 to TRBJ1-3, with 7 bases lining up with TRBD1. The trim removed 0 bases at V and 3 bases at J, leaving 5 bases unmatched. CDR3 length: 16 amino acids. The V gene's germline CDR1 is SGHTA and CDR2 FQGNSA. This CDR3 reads CASSLAQGVGGNTIYF. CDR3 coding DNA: TGTGCCAGCAGCTTAGCCCAGGGGGTCGGTGGAAACACCATATATTTT. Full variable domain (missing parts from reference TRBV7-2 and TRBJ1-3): GAGVSQSPSNKVTEKGKDVELRCDPISGHTALYWYRQSLGQGLEFLIYFQGNSAPDKSGLPSDRFSAERTGGSVSTLTIQRTQQEDSAVYLCASSLAQGVGGNTIYFGEGSWLTVV.

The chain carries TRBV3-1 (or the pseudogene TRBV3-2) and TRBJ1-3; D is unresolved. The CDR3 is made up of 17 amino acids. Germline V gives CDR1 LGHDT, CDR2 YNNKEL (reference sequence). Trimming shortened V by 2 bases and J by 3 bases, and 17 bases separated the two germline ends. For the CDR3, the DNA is TGTGCCAGCAGCCAAACTCGGTCAGACACGGTTGGAAACACCATATATTTT. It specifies CASSQTRSDTVGNTIYF.